This T cell receptor (beta chain) comes out of a study of radiotherapy plus CTLA-4 blockade in lung cancer. Germline CDR1 is LNHNV and CDR2 is YYDKDF (reference sequence). The CDR3 has 14 amino acids. V lost 5 bases and J lost 2; bases outside the gene matches: 4. The repertoire was sequenced with immunoSEQ multiplex PCR; TCRdb's copy has only in-frame clones and lacks some. Of about 97,000 clones listed, under 85% are singletons. The sample consisted of peripheral blood, taken from a patient treated with radiotherapy plus ipilimumab. The chain employs TRBV15 and TRBJ2-5, with 8 bases matching TRBD1. The origin of this receptor is a human donor with non-small cell lung cancer who had a partial response to radiotherapy plus ipilimumab. Some clones in this sample may be carry-over from other donors' samples. The CDR3 sequence: CATSGRTGQETQYF. DNA for the CDR3: TGTGCCACCAGCGGAAGGACAGGGCAAGAGACCCAGTACTTC.